What follows are 15 T cell receptor beta chains derived from one specimen sequenced in a study of T cell repertoires in cytomegalovirus infection. In TCRdb, the reads were re-called with MiXCR into one record per CDR3 protein. The sample consists of about 450,000 distinct CDR3 sequences, 30% to 40% of them appearing once. Sequenced input: PBMCs. All receptors come from a human donor in good health (CMV status not recorded). Some clones in this sample may be carry-over from other donors' samples.

Here the CDR3 reads CASSEDPDREETQYF. The CDR3 bases are TGTGCCAGCAGTGAGGACCCCGACAGGGAAGAGACCCAGTACTTC. The V gene is TRBV2, the J gene TRBJ2-5, with 7 bases matching TRBD1. CDR3 length equals 15 residues. The germline V gene has CDR1 SNHLY and CDR2 FYNNEI. The V segment lost 3 bases and the J segment 3 bases; nucleotides outside the gene matches: 7. Full variable domain (missing parts from reference TRBV2 and TRBJ2-5): EPEVTQTPSHQVTQMGQEVILRCVPISNHLYFYWYRQILGQKVEFLVSFYNNEISEKSEIFDDQFSVERPDGSNFTLKIRSTKLEDSAMYFCASSEDPDREETQYFGPGTRLLVL.

This clonotype was seen repeatedly, ten times or more. This chain connects TRBV28 to TRBJ2-2; tentative D call: TRBD2 (6 bases). Deletions cut 3 bases from V and 4 bases from J, with 9 bases between. This CDR3 contains 14 residues. CDR1 MDHEN and CDR2 SYDVKM come from the germline V gene. The CDR3 sequence is CASSFGGLTGELFF. The DNA of the CDR3 is TGTGCCAGCAGTTTTGGGGGACTCACCGGGGAGCTGTTTTTT.

The gene calls are TRBV28 and TRBJ2-2; TRBD2 aligns across 7 bases. This CDR3 contains 15 residues. The germline CDR1 and CDR2 sequences are MDHEN and SYDVKM. Trimming cost V 6 bases and J 7 bases; bases outside gene matches: 11. CDR3 sequence (DNA): TGTGCCAGCAGACCCAGCGGGGTGAAGTTCGGGGAGCTGTTTTTT. This gives the protein CASRPSGVKFGELFF.

Worth noting for this clonotype: This may be a read error, as it is one base from a much larger clone. This sequence joins TRBV11-1 and TRBJ1-1; no definite D call. Germline CDR1 SGHAT, CDR2 FQDESV (reference sequence). The CDR3 spans 13 residues. In DNA, the CDR3 is TGTGCCAGCAGCTCGACGGATTACACTGGAGCTTTCTTT. Residues: CASSSTDYTGAFF.

The rearrangement uses TRBV7-9 and TRBJ2-7, with 7 bases identical to TRBD1. The J segment lost 3 bases and the V segment lost 3 bases, leaving 11 bases of the junction unmatched. The CDR3 extends over 16 amino acids. Germline-derived CDR1 and CDR2 are SEHNR and FQNEAQ (reference sequence). The CDR3: CASSLPTGTAYYEQYF. The CDR3 DNA follows: TGTGCCAGCAGCTTGCCGACCGGGACAGCTTACTACGAGCAGTACTTC.

The V and J genes are TRBV4-3 and TRBJ2-2; 9 bases map to TRBD1. CDR1 and CDR2 (germline): LGHNA, YSLEER. The CDR3 sequence is 15 residues long. V was clipped by 4 bases and J by 5 bases; unmatched bases: 5. The CDR3 region is CASSPGTGFTGELFF. For the CDR3, the DNA is TGCGCCAGCAGCCCCGGGACAGGGTTTACCGGGGAGCTGTTTTTT.

The rearrangement uses TRBV18 and TRBJ2-7; TRBD2 matches 9 bases. With V trimmed by 3 bases and J by 2 bases, 5 bases remained unmatched. Per the germline V gene, CDR1 is KGHSH and CDR2 is LQKENI. This CDR3 has 15 amino acids. CDR3 in amino acids: CASSPAGGGAYEQYF. In DNA form, the CDR3 reads TGTGCCAGCTCACCGGCGGGCGGGGGGGCCTACGAGCAGTACTTC.

This clonotype was seen at least ten times. The chain joins TRBV7-2 to TRBJ1-1, with a tentative D call TRBD1 (6 bases). This CDR3 has 14 amino acids. The germline gives CDR1 SGHTA, CDR2 FQGNSA. V was pared by 1 base and J by 8 bases, with 14 bases between. Here the CDR3 reads CASSLEGVSGEAFF. The CDR3 nucleotides are TGTGCCAGCAGCTTAGAGGGGGTTTCTGGAGAAGCTTTCTTT.

A few counts support this clonotype. The chain combines TRBV6-1 with TRBJ2-5; TRBD1 matches 10 bases. The CDR3 is made up of 15 amino acids. V lost 6 bases, J lost 4 bases, and 8 bases stayed unmatched. Germline V gene sequence: CDR1 MNHNS, CDR2 SASEGT. In nucleotides, the CDR3 is TGTGCCAGCAGGATACAAGGGGACAGGGGAGAGACCCAGTACTTC. The encoded protein is CASRIQGDRGETQYF.

The chain links TRBV19 to TRBJ1-6, with TRBD1 matching 7 bases. CDR3 length: 15 residues. Germline CDR1 reads LNHDA; CDR2 reads SQIVND (reference sequence). V trimming: 4 bases; J trimming: 5 bases; junction bases outside the gene matches: 5. For the CDR3, the DNA is TGTGCCAGTAGTAGTCGGACAGGACATAATTCACCCCTCCACTTT. It codes for CASSSRTGHNSPLHF.

This clonotype occurred many times. This sequence joins TRBV7-2 and TRBJ1-2, with TRBD1 identical over 11 bases. CDR1 is SGHTA, CDR2 FQGNSA, per germline. This CDR3 region has 14 residues. V shed 4 bases and J 8 bases; nucleotides not matched to a gene: 6. The CDR3 sequence is CASSSGQGEGGYTF. CDR3 nucleotide sequence: TGTGCCAGCAGCTCGGGACAGGGGGAGGGCGGCTACACCTTC.

The rearrangement uses TRBV10-3 and TRBJ2-1; a possible D gene is TRBD1 (6 bases). The ends were cut back, 2 bases at V and 4 bases at J, with 15 bases in the middle. The CDR3 extends over 16 amino acids. Germline CDR1 and CDR2: ENHRY and SYGVKD. CDR3 sequence: CAISEIGTKTYNEQFF. CDR3 DNA: TGTGCCATCAGTGAGATTGGGACAAAGACATACAATGAGCAGTTCTTC.

As concerns this clonotype: Relative to the germline gene, one junction end is altered; a read error may explain this. The chain has TRBV12-3 or TRBV12-4 and TRBJ1-6, with D possibly matching TRBD1 (6 bases). This CDR3 comprises 15 residues. CDR3 residues: CASSLGGGRNSPLQF. The CDR3 coding sequence is TGTGCCAGCAGTTTAGGTGGGGGGCGTAATTCACCCCTCCAATTT.

This clonotype was recorded once. Germline is not matched at one junction end, which may reflect a read error. The rearrangement links TRBV10-2 to TRBJ1-2, with D maybe TRBD1 (6 bases). The CDR3 has 15 residues. Germline V gene sequence: CDR1 WSHSY, CDR2 SAAADI. This chain's CDR3 is CASSKYLRDNYGDTF. The CDR3 DNA reads as TGCGCCAGCAGCAAGTATCTCCGGGACAACTATGGCGACACCTTC.

The chain joins TRBV20-1 to TRBJ2-7; D gene ambiguous. CDR1 and CDR2 from the germline V gene are DFQATT and SNEGSKA (reference sequence). CDR3 length equals 13 residues. V was pared by 5 bases and J by 0 bases, with 11 bases between. Here the CDR3 DNA reads TGCAGTGCTCCTGGGCCCAGCTCCTACGAGCAGTACTTC. It specifies CSAPGPSSYEQYF.